Included here is one T cell receptor (beta chain) sequence, with context. These data come from a study of T cells in severe cutaneous drug reactions. About the study: Collected from acute- or recovery-stage patients: blister fluids/cells and PBMC.

The CDR3 has 14 amino acids. Germline CDR1 and CDR2: SQVTM and ANQGSEA. TCR subtype-specific primers in iRepertoire multiplex PCR prepared libraries for bulk and single-cell sequencing. Multiplex PCR targeting V, D and J genes made bulk TCR beta libraries. For each CDR3 protein, TCRdb gives one entry from its re-call of the multiplex PCR reads, without DNA. The sample data list 10,000 or so distinct CDR3 sequences. The patients sequenced had a carbamazepine-induced Stevens-Johnson syndrome or toxic epidermal necrolysis reaction. This clonotype was obtained from a human donor with Stevens-Johnson syndrome, a severe cutaneous drug reaction. The sample comprised cells from a skin blister. The J gene is TRBJ2-3, the V gene TRBV29-1; lacking DNA, the TRBD1 call made by TCRdb goes unchecked. The CDR3 loop reads CSVQDPGHTDTQYF.